This section outlines one TCR beta chain sequence together with its context. Its antigen remains unidentified. The V gene lost 5 bases and the J gene lost 6 bases, with 14 bases spanning the gap. There are 15 residues in the CDR3. Germline CDR1 is MNHNS and CDR2 is SASEGT. This entry comes from a study of cytomegalovirus exposure and HLA in healthy donors. Whole-study findings and limits: The authors reported that TCR beta sequences could predict HLA-A and HLA-B alleles. These predictions were accurate for most subjects in the first cohort. There were a few CMV-associated chains whose specificity for CMV antigens was confirmed in vitro.

The PCR employed 60 Vbeta primers together with 13 Jbeta primers. TCRdb's table, derived via immunoSEQ multiplex PCR, lists solely in-frame clones and lacks some. This sample has about 130,000 clones; 79% occur once, and the top ten carry approximately 7%. The J gene is TRBJ1-6, the V gene TRBV6-1; the D is unclear. The material sequenced was PBMCs. This TCR derives from a man in his forties in good health and CMV-seropositive. In DNA, the CDR3 is TGTGCCAGCAGTCTGGACTCCCCACTTAATTCACCCCTCCACTTT. Protein: CASSLDSPLNSPLHF.